A single sample is the source of the 25 T cell receptor beta chains below, sequenced in a study of vaccination and CD4 T cells after COVID-19. The Oncomine TCR Beta short-read assay generated sequence data from the DNA of cultured CD4+ T cells. TCRdb ran MiXCR on the PCR reads and lists one entry per CDR3 protein. The sample records 6,500 to 10,000 distinct CDR3 sequences, 35% to 55% being singletons. Their target antigens are unknown. Treatment meaning: roughly 10-day PBMC culture with coronavirus spike peptide pools or control peptides (ViraFEST assay). Harvesting of the unexposed donor's CD4+ T cells predated the COVID-19 pandemic (2011-2018). The sample consisted of CD4+ T cells from blood, cultured in vitro. The source is a human donor in good health.

Within the sample, this clonotype is large. This chain links TRBV6-1 with TRBJ2-3; 10 bases are a match to TRBD1. The trim removed 7 bases at V and 14 bases at J, leaving 9 bases unmatched. The CDR3 is made up of 12 amino acids. CDR1 and CDR2 from the germline V gene are MNHNS and SASEGT. CDR3 protein: CASNLGQGGWYF. CDR3 sequence (DNA): TGTGCCAGCAACCTCGGACAGGGGGGATGGTATTTT.

V gene TRBV27 combines with J gene TRBJ1-5, with D uncertain. Trimming pared 6 bases from V and 0 bases from J, leaving 9 bases between. This CDR3 comprises 14 residues. The germline V gene has CDR1 MNHEY and CDR2 SMNVEV (reference sequence). The CDR3 reads CASSRGSSNQPQHF. CDR3 bases: TGTGCCAGCAGCCGCGGATCTAGCAATCAGCCCCAGCATTTT.

The chain is built from TRBV29-1 and TRBJ1-1; 9 positions match TRBD1. J gave up 5 bases and V 7 bases, and 8 bases lay outside the gene matches. The CDR3 totals 13 residues. Germline CDR1 reads SQVTM; CDR2 reads ANQGSEA. CDR3 sequence reads: CSGRTGATTEAFF. CDR3 DNA: TGCAGCGGTAGGACAGGGGCGACAACTGAAGCTTTCTTT.

This chain connects TRBV20-1 to TRBJ2-7, with 11 bases that match TRBD2. Per germline, CDR1 DFQATT and CDR2 SNEGSKA (reference sequence). With 3 bases clipped from V and 7 bases from J, the junction kept 11 bases outside the gene matches. The CDR3 consists of 15 residues. The CDR3 coding sequence is TGCAGTGCTAGGGCAATAGCGGGAGGGCCGGGAGAGCAGTACTTC. Translated: CSARAIAGGPGEQYF.

This chain uses TRBV7-9 with TRBJ2-3; D ambiguous. CDR1 and CDR2 (germline): SEHNR, FQNEAQ (reference sequence). CDR3 length equals 16 residues. V was pared by 0 bases and J by 2 bases, with 12 bases between. CDR3 residues: CASSLARSLPTDTQYF. The CDR3 coding sequence is TGTGCCAGCAGCTTAGCGCGGTCCCTCCCCACAGATACGCAGTATTTT.

The V gene is TRBV7-2, the J gene TRBJ2-7; TRBD1 or TRBD2 may be the D gene (5 bases each). Per germline, CDR1 SGHTA and CDR2 FQGNSA. CDR3 length: 16 residues. The V end was cut by 2 bases, the J end by 6 bases, with 20 bases between. The CDR3 DNA is TGTGCCAGCAGCTTACTTCTGTTCCGGGGCTCGGGCGAGCAGTACTTC. Amino acids: CASSLLLFRGSGEQYF.

This clonotype was counted a few times. The J gene is TRBJ1-2, the V gene TRBV29-1; the D is unclear. The CDR3 covers 12 residues. In germline, CDR1 is SQVTM, CDR2 ANQGSEA. Between the trimmed V and J ends, which lost 3 bases and 6 bases, there was a span of 11 bases. The CDR3 sequence: CSVDGPGNGYTF. The CDR3 DNA follows: TGCAGCGTTGATGGGCCAGGCAATGGCTACACCTTC.

There are a few counts of this clonotype. The chain is built from TRBV7-9 and TRBJ1-1; D gene unclear. This CDR3 spans 13 amino acids. From germline, CDR1 is SEHNR and CDR2 FQNEAQ (reference sequence). Trimming pared 3 bases from V and 2 bases from J, leaving 7 bases between. The chain's CDR3 is CASSFHTNTEAFF. For the CDR3, the DNA is TGTGCCAGCAGCTTTCATACTAACACTGAAGCTTTCTTT.

This clonotype was seen a handful of times. The chain has TRBV20-1 and TRBJ1-2, with D unclear. This CDR3 contains 12 residues. Germline V lookup: CDR1 DFQATT, CDR2 SNEGSKA (reference sequence). Trimming removed 7 bases from V and 7 bases from J, with 16 bases in between. The DNA of the CDR3 is TGCAGTGGGATCACGGTATACGGTGGCTACACCTTC. As protein: CSGITVYGGYTF.

The V gene is TRBV9, the J gene TRBJ2-1, with D hard to call. The CDR3 consists of 15 residues. Deletions cut 0 bases from V and 4 bases from J, with 11 bases between. The V gene's germline CDR1 is SGDLS and CDR2 YYNGEE. As DNA, the CDR3 is TGTGCCAGCAGCGTAGATCAACAGCGATACAATGAGCAGTTCTTC. This codes for CASSVDQQRYNEQFF. The whole variable domain, filled in from reference TRBV9 and TRBJ2-1, reads DSGVTQTPKHLITATGQRVTLRCSPRSGDLSVYWYQQSLDQGLQFLIQYYNGEERAKGNILERFSAQQFPDLHSELNLSSLELGDSALYFCASSVDQQRYNEQFFGPGTRLTVL.

The chain has TRBV11-2 and TRBJ1-6; D call uncertain. The CDR3 is 14 amino acids. Looked up from germline, CDR1 is SGHAT and CDR2 is FQNNGV. V gave up 2 bases and J gave up 12 bases, with 14 bases separating them. The chain's CDR3 is CASSLNAGLGPLHF. Here the CDR3 DNA reads TGTGCCAGCAGCTTAAACGCTGGGTTGGGACCCCTCCACTTT.

The chain combines TRBV6-2 or TRBV6-3 with TRBJ1-1; no clear D. The CDR3 sequence is 12 residues long. Trimming removed 2 bases at V and 11 bases at J, with 12 bases between. Germline assignment: CDR1 MNHEY and CDR2 SVGEGT. The CDR3 loop reads CASSYEGLGAFF. The DNA for the CDR3 is TGTGCCAGCAGTTACGAGGGCTTAGGGGCTTTCTTT.

This chain links TRBV20-1 with TRBJ1-1, with TRBD1 identical over 7 bases. The CDR3 extends over 14 amino acids. Germline values: CDR1 DFQATT, CDR2 SNEGSKA (reference sequence). V lost 3 bases to trimming and J lost 1 base; unmatched junction nucleotides: 5. CDR3 protein: CSASLEGANTEAFF. The CDR3, as DNA: TGCAGTGCTAGCCTCGAGGGGGCGAACACTGAAGCTTTCTTT.

This clonotype appeared a few times. This chain links TRBV6-1 with TRBJ1-2; D uncertain. The CDR3 is 18 residues long. Trimming shortened V by 5 bases and J by 1 base, and 23 bases separated the two germline ends. The V gene's germline CDR1 is MNHNS and CDR2 SASEGT. CDR3 in DNA: TGTGCCAGCAGTCCCCACGCCCAACGGGCAGCCTTTAACTATGGCTACACCTTC. It translates to CASSPHAQRAAFNYGYTF.

This clonotype was seen only a few times. This chain uses TRBV19 with TRBJ1-1; D is uncertain. The germline CDR1 and CDR2 sequences are LNHDA and SQIVND (reference sequence). Between the trimmed V and J ends, which lost 2 bases and 5 bases, there was a span of 9 bases. CDR3 length equals 13 residues. CDR3 nucleotides: TGTGCCAGTAGTATATTCCCCGGGACTGAAGCTTTCTTT. This codes for CASSIFPGTEAFF.

The chain is built from TRBV29-1 and TRBJ2-2; no firm D call. Trimming removed 4 bases from V and 5 bases from J, with 11 bases in between. Germline V gene sequence: CDR1 SQVTM, CDR2 ANQGSEA. The CDR3 is 13 amino acids. CDR3 protein: CSVAPVKTGELFF. CDR3 DNA sequence: TGCAGCGTTGCCCCTGTTAAAACCGGGGAGCTGTTTTTT.

This chain connects TRBV7-2 to TRBJ2-3; TRBD2 agrees at 10 bases. The V segment lost 1 base and the J segment 8 bases; nucleotides outside the gene matches: 12. There are 17 residues in the CDR3. Germline CDR1 and CDR2: SGHTA and FQGNSA. Written as DNA, the CDR3 is TGTGCCAGCAGCTTAGGAAGGTCTAGCGGGAGTGTTGCTACGCAGTATTTT. It encodes CASSLGRSSGSVATQYF.

This chain joins TRBV30 and TRBJ1-5; no clear D. V was trimmed by 4 bases and J by 6 bases, leaving 10 bases between them. Per germline, CDR1 GTSNPN and CDR2 SVGIG (reference sequence). The CDR3 has 12 residues. The CDR3 region has the DNA TGTGCCTGGAATTTGGTGGGTCAGCCCCAGCATTTT. It specifies CAWNLVGQPQHF.

This clonotype showed up just a few times. The J gene is TRBJ2-3, the V gene TRBV10-3; 10 bases align to TRBD1. After removal of 10 bases from V and 3 bases from J, the junction contained 7 bases not matched to a gene. The germline V gene has CDR1 ENHRY and CDR2 SYGVKD. The length of the CDR3 is 14 residues. The CDR3 DNA follows: TGTGCCACCCTTCTGGGACAGGGGACAGATACGCAGTATTTT. Its translation: CATLLGQGTDTQYF.

This chain connects TRBV19 to TRBJ1-1; 7 positions agree with TRBD1. CDR1 LNHDA and CDR2 SQIVND come from the germline V gene (reference sequence). Trimming took 4 bases from V and 3 from J; bases not matched to a gene: 8. The CDR3 length is 15 residues. The CDR3 region is CASSNLNRGYTEAFF. CDR3 DNA sequence: TGTGCCAGTAGTAATCTTAACAGGGGATACACTGAAGCTTTCTTT.

DNA for the CDR3: TGTGCCAGTAATCTTCCGAGAGAGGGGGGCTACACCTTC. Translation gives CASNLPREGGYTF. This chain links TRBV19 with TRBJ1-2, with D maybe TRBD1 (5 bases). The germline V gene encodes CDR1 LNHDA and CDR2 SQIVND (reference sequence). V lost 7 bases, J lost 8 bases, and 17 bases lay in between. The CDR3 spans 13 residues.

The chain joins TRBV27 to TRBJ1-1; D may be TRBD1 (5 bases). The V gene's germline CDR1 is MNHEY and CDR2 SMNVEV (reference sequence). The ends were cut back, 7 bases at V and 1 base at J, with 22 bases in the middle. The length of the CDR3 is 17 residues. The CDR3, as DNA: TGTGCCAGCAAGATGGGTTGGGGGAGGAGTCCGAACACTGAAGCTTTCTTT. Translating it yields CASKMGWGRSPNTEAFF.

The V gene is TRBV27, the J gene TRBJ2-3; tentatively, D is TRBD1 (6 bases). The CDR3 covers 17 residues. CDR1 MNHEY and CDR2 SMNVEV come from the germline V gene (reference sequence). Deletions cut 5 bases from V and 6 bases from J, with 24 bases between. This CDR3 is CASSPTITGIRRDTQYF. In DNA, the CDR3 is TGTGCCAGCAGTCCCACTATCACAGGGATCAGAAGGGATACGCAGTATTTT.

This clonotype was detected only a few times. The chain couples TRBV29-1 to TRBJ2-3; D uncertain. Trimming took off 7 bases at V and 6 bases at J, with 14 bases between the two ends. Germline CDR1 is SQVTM and CDR2 is ANQGSEA. The CDR3 sequence is 12 residues long. This chain's CDR3 is CSAKGRADTQYF. The DNA for the CDR3 is TGCAGCGCTAAGGGTCGGGCCGATACGCAGTATTTT.

This clonotype was recorded a few times. This chain uses TRBV27 with TRBJ1-5, with 8 bases identical to TRBD1. The V gene end was trimmed by 6 bases and the J gene end by 6 bases; junction bases not matched to a gene: 13. Germline assignment: CDR1 MNHEY and CDR2 SMNVEV (reference sequence). This CDR3 is 16 amino acids long. The CDR3 DNA is TGTGCCAGCAGCAATCGACGACAGGGGAGAAGTCAGCCCCAGCATTTT. It specifies CASSNRRQGRSQPQHF.